This T cell receptor beta chain originates from a study of blood T cell repertoires in COVID-19. For the study at large: The analysed material was cDNA or gDNA that came from T cells, B-cell-depleted T cells, or PBMCs.

Libraries were prepared by immunoSEQ multiplex PCR; TCRdb keeps only in-frame clonotypes and omits some of them. The table lists about 310,000 clones, roughly 87% of them singletons. Clinical history reported by participants formed the basis on which cohorts were assigned. Two negative PCRs, clearance, or symptom resolution were required of recovered Cohort 3 donors. The CDR3 loop spans 15 amino acids. V lost 4 bases to trimming and J lost 5 bases; unmatched junction nucleotides: 6. Germline assignment: CDR1 ENHRY and CDR2 SYGVKD. Sequenced: PBMCs or T cells enriched from blood (not recorded which). The chain uses TRBV10-3 and TRBJ2-1; 9 bases align to TRBD1. The sequence was collected from a woman under 30 who had recovered from COVID-19. In DNA form, the CDR3 reads TGTGCCATCAGTGGGGGACAGGGTTGGGACAATGAGCAGTTCTTC. Translation gives CAISGGQGWDNEQFF.